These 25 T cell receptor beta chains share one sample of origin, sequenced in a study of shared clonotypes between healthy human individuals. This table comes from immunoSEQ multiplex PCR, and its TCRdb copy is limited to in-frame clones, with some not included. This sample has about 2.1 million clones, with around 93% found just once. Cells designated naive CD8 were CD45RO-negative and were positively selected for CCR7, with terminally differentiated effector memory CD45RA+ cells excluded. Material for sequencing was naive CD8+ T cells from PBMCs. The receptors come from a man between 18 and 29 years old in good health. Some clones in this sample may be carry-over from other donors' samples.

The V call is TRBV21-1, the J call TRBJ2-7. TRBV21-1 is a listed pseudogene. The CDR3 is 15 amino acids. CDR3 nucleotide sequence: TGTGCCAGCAGCAAAGAGGAGACAGGGAGGGACGAGCAGTACTTC. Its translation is CASSKEETGRDEQYF.

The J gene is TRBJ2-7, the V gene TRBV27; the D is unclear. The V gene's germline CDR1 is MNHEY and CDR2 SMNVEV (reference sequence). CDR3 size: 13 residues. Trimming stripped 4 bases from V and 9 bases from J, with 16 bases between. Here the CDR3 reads CASSSRISNPQYF. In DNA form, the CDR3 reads TGTGCCAGCAGTTCACGGATCTCCAACCCGCAGTACTTC.

CDR3: CATSTQGLKKETQYF. In DNA form, the CDR3 reads TGTGCCACCAGCACCCAGGGACTTAAAAAAGAGACCCAGTACTTC. The rearrangement links TRBV15 to TRBJ2-5; tentatively, D is TRBD2 (6 bases). CDR1 and CDR2 from the germline V gene are LNHNV and YYDKDF (reference sequence). The V and J ends lost 4 bases and 3 bases respectively, with 15 bases between them. The CDR3 totals 15 residues.

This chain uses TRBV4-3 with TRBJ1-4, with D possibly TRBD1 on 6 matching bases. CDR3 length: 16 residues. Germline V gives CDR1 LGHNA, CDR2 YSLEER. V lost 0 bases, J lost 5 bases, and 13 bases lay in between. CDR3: CASSQDGGTGNEKLFF. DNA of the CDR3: TGCGCCAGCAGCCAAGACGGGGGAACAGGGAATGAAAAACTGTTTTTT.

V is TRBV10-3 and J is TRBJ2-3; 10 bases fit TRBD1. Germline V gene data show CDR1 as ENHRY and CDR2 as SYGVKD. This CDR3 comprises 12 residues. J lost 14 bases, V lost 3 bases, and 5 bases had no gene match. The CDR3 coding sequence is TGTGCCATCAGTGAAGGACAGGGGGAGTGGTATTTT. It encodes CAISEGQGEWYF.

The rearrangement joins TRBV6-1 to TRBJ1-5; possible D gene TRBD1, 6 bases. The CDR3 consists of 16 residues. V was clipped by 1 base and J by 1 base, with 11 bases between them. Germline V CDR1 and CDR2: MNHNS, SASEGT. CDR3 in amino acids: CASSEDTGLSNQPQHF. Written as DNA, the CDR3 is TGTGCCAGCAGTGAAGACACAGGGTTAAGCAATCAGCCCCAGCATTTT.

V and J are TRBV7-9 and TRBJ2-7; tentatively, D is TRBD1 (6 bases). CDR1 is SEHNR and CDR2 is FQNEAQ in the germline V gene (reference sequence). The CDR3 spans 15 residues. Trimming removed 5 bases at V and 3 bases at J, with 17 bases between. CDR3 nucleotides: TGTGCCAGCAGCCCGATTTCCCAGGGGAACTACGAGCAGTACTTC. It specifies CASSPISQGNYEQYF.

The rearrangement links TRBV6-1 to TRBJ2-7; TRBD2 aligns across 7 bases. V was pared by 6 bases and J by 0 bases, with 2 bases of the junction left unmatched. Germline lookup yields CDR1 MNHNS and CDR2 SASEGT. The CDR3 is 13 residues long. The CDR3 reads CASRRESSYEQYF. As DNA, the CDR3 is TGTGCCAGCAGGCGGGAGAGCTCCTACGAGCAGTACTTC.

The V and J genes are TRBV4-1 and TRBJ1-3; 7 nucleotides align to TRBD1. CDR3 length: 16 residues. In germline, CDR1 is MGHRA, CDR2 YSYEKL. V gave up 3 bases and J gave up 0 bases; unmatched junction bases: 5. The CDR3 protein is CASSQNRGGSGNTIYF. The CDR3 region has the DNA TGCGCCAGCAGCCAGAACAGGGGAGGCTCTGGAAACACCATATATTTT.

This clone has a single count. CDR3 region: CSVVGVGQGHEQYF. The CDR3 DNA is TGCAGCGTAGTCGGGGTGGGACAGGGCCACGAGCAGTACTTC. This sequence joins TRBV29-1 and TRBJ2-5; TRBD1 matches at 9 bases. TRBJ2-7 explains the end of the DNA better; the J call may be wrong. Germline CDR1 SQVTM, CDR2 ANQGSEA. The CDR3 length is 14 residues.

The CDR3 DNA reads as TGCGCCAGCAGCCAAGTGGGGACAGCTGAAAAACTGTTTTTT. This translates into CASSQVGTAEKLFF. V is TRBV4-1 and J is TRBJ1-4, with 7 bases lining up with TRBD1. CDR3 length: 14 amino acids. V trimming: 1 base; J trimming: 7 bases; junction bases outside the gene matches: 3. CDR1 and CDR2 from the germline V gene are MGHRA and YSYEKL.

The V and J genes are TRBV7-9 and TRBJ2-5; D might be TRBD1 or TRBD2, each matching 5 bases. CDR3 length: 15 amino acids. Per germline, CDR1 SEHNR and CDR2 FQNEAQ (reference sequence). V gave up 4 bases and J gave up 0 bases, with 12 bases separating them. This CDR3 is CASSSTRENQETQYF. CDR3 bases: TGTGCCAGCAGCTCGACCAGGGAGAACCAAGAGACCCAGTACTTC.

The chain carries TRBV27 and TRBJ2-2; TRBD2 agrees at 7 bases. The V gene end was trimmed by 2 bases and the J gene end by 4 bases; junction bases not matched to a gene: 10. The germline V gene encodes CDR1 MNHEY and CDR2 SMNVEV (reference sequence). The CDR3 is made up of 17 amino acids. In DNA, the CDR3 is TGTGCCAGCAGTTTAGTTTCGGGGGAGGGCCCCACCGGGGAGCTGTTTTTT. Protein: CASSLVSGEGPTGELFF.

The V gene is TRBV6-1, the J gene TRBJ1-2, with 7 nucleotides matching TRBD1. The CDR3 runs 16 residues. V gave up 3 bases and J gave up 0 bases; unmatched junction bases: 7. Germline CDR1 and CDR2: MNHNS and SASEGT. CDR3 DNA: TGTGCCAGCAGTGACCGACGGACAGGCGCTAACTATGGCTACACCTTC. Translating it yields CASSDRRTGANYGYTF.

The CDR3 spells CASSVDDSSGNTIYF. CDR3 coding DNA: TGTGCCAGCAGCGTAGATGACAGCTCTGGAAACACCATATATTTT. The chain joins TRBV9 to TRBJ1-3; TRBD1 is a possible D gene (5 bases). The CDR3 length is 15 residues. Trimming removed 0 bases from V and 0 bases from J, with 7 bases in between. Germline-derived CDR1 and CDR2 are SGDLS and YYNGEE.

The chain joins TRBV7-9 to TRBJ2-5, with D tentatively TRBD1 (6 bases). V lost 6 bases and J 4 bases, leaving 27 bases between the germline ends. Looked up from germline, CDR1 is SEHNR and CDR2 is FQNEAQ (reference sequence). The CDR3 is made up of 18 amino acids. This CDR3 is CASSSSQLQGSIRETQYF. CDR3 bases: TGTGCCAGCAGTTCATCCCAACTACAGGGATCAATCAGAGAGACCCAGTACTTC.

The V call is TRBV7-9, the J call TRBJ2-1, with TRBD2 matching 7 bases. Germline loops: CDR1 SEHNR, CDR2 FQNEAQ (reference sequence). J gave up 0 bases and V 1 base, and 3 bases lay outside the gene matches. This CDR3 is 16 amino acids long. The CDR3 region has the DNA TGTGCCAGCAGCTTAGAGGCGGGGGTCTCCTACAATGAGCAGTTCTTC. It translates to CASSLEAGVSYNEQFF.

CDR3 DNA sequence: TGCGCCAGCAGCCAGGAACGTTACAATGAGCAGTTCTTC. It specifies CASSQERYNEQFF. The genes are TRBV4-3 and TRBJ2-1; D unresolved. CDR1 is LGHNA, CDR2 YSLEER, per germline. This CDR3 comprises 13 residues. With 3 bases removed from V and 4 bases from J, the gap between germline ends came to 7 bases.

As DNA, the CDR3 is TGTGCCAGCAGCCAAGAAGGACACAGCTATGGCTACACCTTC. Translating gives CASSQEGHSYGYTF. The chain links TRBV14 to TRBJ1-2, with D possibly being TRBD1 (5 bases). Germline loops: CDR1 SGHDN, CDR2 FVKESK. V lost 0 bases and J 4 bases, leaving 9 bases between the germline ends. The CDR3 covers 14 residues. Full variable domain (outside the CDR3, taken from reference TRBV14 and TRBJ1-2): EAGVTQFPSHSVIEKGQTVTLRCDPISGHDNLYWYRRVMGKEIKFLLHFVKESKQDESGMPNNRFLAERTGGTYSTLKVQPAELEDSGVYFCASSQEGHSYGYTFGSGTRLTVV.

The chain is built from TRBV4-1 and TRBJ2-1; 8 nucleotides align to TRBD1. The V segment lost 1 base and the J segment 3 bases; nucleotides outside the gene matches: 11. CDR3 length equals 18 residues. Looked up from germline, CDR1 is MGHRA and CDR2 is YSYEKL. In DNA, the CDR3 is TGCGCCAGCAGCCAAGCCCCCCGGGGGACAGGCCTCTACAATGAGCAGTTCTTC. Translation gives CASSQAPRGTGLYNEQFF.

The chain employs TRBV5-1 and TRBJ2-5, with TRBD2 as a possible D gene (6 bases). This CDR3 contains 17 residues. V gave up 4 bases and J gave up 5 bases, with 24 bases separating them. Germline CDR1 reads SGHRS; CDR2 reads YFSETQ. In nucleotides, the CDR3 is TGCGCCAGCAGCCCGACACGGGAGCGCGGGTTGATTGAGACCCAGTACTTC. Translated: CASSPTRERGLIETQYF.

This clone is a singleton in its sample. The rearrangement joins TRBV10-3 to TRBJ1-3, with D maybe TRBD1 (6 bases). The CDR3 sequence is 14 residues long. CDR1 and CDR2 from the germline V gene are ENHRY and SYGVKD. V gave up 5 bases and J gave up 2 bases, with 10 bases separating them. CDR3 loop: CAISPGTTGNTIYF. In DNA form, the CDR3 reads TGTGCCATCAGTCCCGGGACAACTGGAAACACCATATATTTT.

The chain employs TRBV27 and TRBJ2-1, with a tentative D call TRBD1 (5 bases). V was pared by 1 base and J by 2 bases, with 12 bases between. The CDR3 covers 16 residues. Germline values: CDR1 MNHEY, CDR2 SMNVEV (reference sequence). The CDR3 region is CASSLLGRVTYNEQFF. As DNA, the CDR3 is TGTGCCAGCAGTTTATTAGGCAGGGTCACCTACAATGAGCAGTTCTTC.

Here the CDR3 DNA reads TGTGCCAGCAGCTTAGCGGGGGGGCAGTATTTT. Translation: CASSLAGGQYF. V is TRBV7-9 and J is TRBJ2-3; D might be TRBD2 (6 bases). The germline V and J ends were trimmed by 0 bases and 11 bases, with 6 bases remaining between them. Per germline, CDR1 SEHNR and CDR2 FQNEAQ (reference sequence). The CDR3 is 11 amino acids. Full variable domain (outside the CDR3, taken from reference TRBV7-9 and TRBJ2-3): DTGVSQNPRHKITKRGQNVTFRCDPISEHNRLYWYRQTLGQGPEFLTYFQNEAQLEKSRLLSDRFSAERPKGSFSTLEIQRTEQGDSAMYLCASSLAGGQYFGPGTRLTVL.

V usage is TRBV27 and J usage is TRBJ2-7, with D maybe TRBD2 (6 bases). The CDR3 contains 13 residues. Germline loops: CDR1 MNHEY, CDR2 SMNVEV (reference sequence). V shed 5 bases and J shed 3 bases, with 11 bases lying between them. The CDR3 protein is CASSITGVYEQYF. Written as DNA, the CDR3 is TGTGCCAGCAGTATAACGGGAGTCTACGAGCAGTACTTC.